This T cell receptor (beta chain) was recorded in a study of PD-L1 blockade in urothelial cancer. Overall study results and limits: When pretreatment blood TCR clonality was below the median, it predicted better survival.

Trimming removed 5 bases at V and 2 bases at J, with 13 bases between. The CDR3 spans 14 residues. CDR1 MDHEN and CDR2 SYDVKM come from the germline V gene. Remarks on this clone: Antigen: not known.

TCRdb keeps only in-frame clones here, not all; method: immunoSEQ multiplex PCR. The sample yields 20,000 to 25,000 clones, roughly nine tenths seen once. The sequenced sample was PBMCs, obtained around atezolizumab (anti-PD-L1) treatment. This chain joins TRBV28 and TRBJ2-7; perhaps TRBD1 as D (6 bases). This sequence originates from a man between 50 and 59 years old with urothelial cancer. CDR3 in amino acids: CASSLGTPPYEQYF. CDR3 sequence (DNA): TGTGCCAGCAGTCTCGGGACACCGCCCTACGAGCAGTACTTC.